These 9 T cell receptor beta chains were all obtained from the same sample, sequenced in a study of OX40 agonist ivuxolimab in advanced cancers. Assay: immunoSEQ multiplex PCR; the TCRdb copy retains only in-frame clones and omits some. The sample carries some 34,000 clones, about four fifths recorded once. Sequenced here: CD4+ or CD8+ T cells sorted from blood, sampled in a trial of the OX40 agonist ivuxolimab. These receptors were collected from an adult with an advanced solid tumor such as melanoma, head and neck, liver or kidney cancer.

This chain links TRBV6-6 with TRBJ1-4; D not certain. In germline, CDR1 is MNHNY, CDR2 SVGAGI (reference sequence). The CDR3 totals 11 residues. The ends were cut back, 2 bases at V and 6 bases at J, with 1 base in the middle. The CDR3 DNA follows: TGTGCCAGCAGTTACGATGAAAAACTGTTTTTT. As protein: CASSYDEKLFF.

This sequence joins TRBV10-3 and TRBJ1-1; D gene ambiguous. Germline V gene lookup returns CDR1 ENHRY and CDR2 SYGVKD. V was shortened by 2 bases and J by 5 bases, with 9 bases between the two germline ends. This CDR3 comprises 13 residues. This chain's CDR3 is CAISEAGRTEAFF. CDR3 nucleotides: TGTGCCATCAGTGAGGCCGGGAGGACTGAAGCTTTCTTT.

Here the CDR3 DNA reads TGTGCCAGCAGTTACAGGGCCCGGGAGACCCAGTACTTC. Protein product: CASSYRARETQYF. V and J are TRBV6-6 and TRBJ2-5, with D hard to call. The V and J ends lost 2 bases and 5 bases respectively, with 9 bases between them. The CDR3 is 13 amino acids. Looked up from germline, CDR1 is MNHNY and CDR2 is SVGAGI (reference sequence).

The gene calls are TRBV7-3 and TRBJ2-5; TRBD2 aligns across 9 bases. V trimming: 5 bases; J trimming: 1 base; junction bases outside the gene matches: 8. Germline loops: CDR1 SGHTA, CDR2 FQGTGA. The CDR3 covers 16 residues. CDR3 sequence reads: CASSRRSSGIQETQYF. For the CDR3, the DNA is TGTGCCAGCAGCCGAAGATCTAGCGGGATCCAAGAGACCCAGTACTTC.

The CDR3 DNA follows: TGTGCCAGCTCACCTAGCAACTTGGAGCTGTTTTTT. Amino acids: CASSPSNLELFF. This chain links TRBV18 with TRBJ2-2; no firm D call. The CDR3 sequence is 12 residues long. Trimming pared 3 bases from V and 10 bases from J, leaving 9 bases between. Germline CDR1 KGHSH, CDR2 LQKENI.

The chain links TRBV28 to TRBJ1-2, with unresolved D. Germline-derived CDR1 and CDR2 are MDHEN and SYDVKM. This CDR3 region has 13 residues. The V and J ends lost 2 bases and 8 bases respectively, with 12 bases between them. The CDR3 bases are TGTGCCAGCAGTTTAATAGGGCCCCGGGGCTACACCTTC. This translates into CASSLIGPRGYTF.

The chain employs TRBV6-5 and TRBJ2-2, with 7 bases fitting TRBD1. This CDR3 spans 13 amino acids. The V and J ends lost 6 bases and 4 bases, in that order; junction bases with no gene match: 2. Germline CDR1 reads MNHEY; CDR2 reads SVGAGI. This chain's CDR3 is CASRYRGTGELFF. CDR3 nucleotides: TGTGCCAGCAGATACAGGGGCACCGGGGAGCTGTTTTTT.

This clone was detected only once. The J gene is TRBJ2-2, the V gene TRBV2, with D tentatively TRBD1 (6 bases). The germline CDR1 and CDR2 sequences are SNHLY and FYNNEI. This CDR3 contains 13 residues. Trimming removed 5 bases from V and 6 bases from J, with 10 bases in between. CDR3 nucleotides: TGTGCCAGCAGTTACAGGGACCCCGGGGAGCTGTTTTTT. Its translation is CASSYRDPGELFF.

This clone was picked up a small number of times. The rearrangement links TRBV30 to TRBJ1-1, with a weak D call TRBD1 (5 bases). Germline V CDR1 and CDR2: GTSNPN, SVGIG (reference sequence). Trimming pared 4 bases from V and 1 base from J, leaving 16 bases between. This CDR3 has 15 residues. The CDR3, as DNA: TGTGCCTGGACGACCGGGGCAAGCGGGAACACTGAAGCTTTCTTT. Its translation is CAWTTGASGNTEAFF.